This paragraph reports one T cell receptor (beta chain). PCR amplification relied on 60 Vbeta primers (plus 13 Jbeta primers). The repertoire was sequenced with immunoSEQ multiplex PCR; TCRdb's copy has only in-frame clones and lacks some. The sample holds 150,000 or so clones, just under 80% seen once. The sample belongs to a study of cytomegalovirus exposure and HLA in healthy donors. Turning to the study itself: Among the 350 to 500 donors who were genotyped, about 84% fell in the genetic ancestry cluster that is associated with self-reported Caucasian donors.

The sequencing input was PBMCs. The receptor comes from a man aged 18 to 29 in good health and CMV-seropositive.

CDR3 bases: TGTGCCAGCAGTCATACAGGGGGTCCCTACGAGCAGTACTTC. It yields the protein CASSHTGGPYEQYF. The chain carries TRBV7-9 and TRBJ2-7, with 8 bases identical to TRBD1. The CDR3 totals 14 residues. Germline V gives CDR1 SEHNR, CDR2 FQNEAQ (reference sequence). J was trimmed by 2 bases and V by 6 bases; bases with no gene match: 6. Full variable domain (outside the CDR3, taken from reference TRBV7-9 and TRBJ2-7): DTGVSQNPRHKITKRGQNVTFRCDPISEHNRLYWYRQTLGQGPEFLTYFQNEAQLEKSRLLSDRFSAERPKGSFSTLEIQRTEQGDSAMYLCASSHTGGPYEQYFGPGTRLTVT.